The rows below give T cell receptor beta chains drawn from one sample of a study of post-analysis software for immune sequencing data. TCRdb re-analysed the PCR reads in MiXCR, keeping a single row per CDR3 protein. The sample has roughly 570,000 distinct CDR3 sequences; 34% are singletons. Sequenced material: blood. The source is a girl aged 2-17 years with multiple sclerosis. The CDR3 runs from the conserved cysteine through the conserved F or W. D genes are given only for firm matches. Where a row states a size, it is once, few, many or the class of an expanded clone; other rows omit it.

clone size,V gene,J gene,D gene,CDR3 DNA,CDR3 protein
few,TRBV9,TRBJ1-3,.,TGTGCCAGCAGCGTAGATTACAGAACTGGAAACACCATATATTTT,CASSVDYRTGNTIYF
few,TRBV15,TRBJ2-5,.,TGTGCCACCAGCAGACGGGATAGCCAAGAGACCCAGTACTTC,CATSRRDSQETQYF
few,TRBV5-1,TRBJ2-5,.,TGCGCCAGCGCCGAAGCCGGGACGTACCAAGAGACCCAGTACTTC,CASAEAGTYQETQYF
once,TRBV28,TRBJ1-1,.,TGTGCCAGCAGTCCCTTCGACAGAAACACTGAAGCTTTCTTT,CASSPFDRNTEAFF
.,TRBV12-3/TRBV12-4,TRBJ2-3,.,TGTGCCAGCATCAAGGTCCGGGGGACAGCAGATACGCAGTATTTT,CASIKVRGTADTQYF
few,TRBV29-1,TRBJ2-5,TRBD2,TGCAGCGCCTTCCCGGGGGGTGGACGGGAGACCCAGTACTTC,CSAFPGGGRETQYF
.,TRBV7-6,TRBJ2-6,.,TGTGCCAGCAGCGTCTCCGGGGGCTCCGGGGCCAACGTCCTGACTTTC,CASSVSGGSGANVLTF
.,TRBV5-1,TRBJ2-1,TRBD2,TGCGCCAGCAGCCGGGCTAGCGGGGGGTTATCCTACAATGAGCAGTTCTTC,CASSRASGGLSYNEQFF
.,TRBV5-1,TRBJ2-1,TRBD1,TGCGCCAGCAGCTTAGGGACAGGGATCTACAATGAGCAGTTCTTC,CASSLGTGIYNEQFF
few,TRBV6-2/TRBV6-3,TRBJ2-7,TRBD1,TGTGCCAGCAGTAAAGACGGGACAGGCCTCTCCTACGAGCAGTACTTC,CASSKDGTGLSYEQYF
few,TRBV5-5,TRBJ1-1,.,TGTGCCAGCAGCTTTAGTAGGGGGAACACTGAAGCTTTCTTT,CASSFSRGNTEAFF
.,TRBV29-1,TRBJ2-3,.,TGCAGCGTTGAGGTGTTAGCGGCTAGCACAGATACGCAGTATTTT,CSVEVLAASTDTQYF
.,TRBV11-2,TRBJ1-2,.,TGTGCCAGCAGCTCCCGGTCCCCGTTTTATGGCTACACCTTC,CASSSRSPFYGYTF
.,TRBV28,TRBJ2-3,.,TGTGCCAGCAGTGAAGGGGGGTCTAGCACAGATACGCAGTATTTT,CASSEGGSSTDTQYF
.,TRBV12-3/TRBV12-4,TRBJ1-2,.,TGTGCCAGCAGTTTAAACAGGGACTATGGCTACACCTTC,CASSLNRDYGYTF
few,TRBV24-1,TRBJ2-7,.,TGTGCCACCCGTTCATGGCGGGGGCGTCAATACGAGCAGTACTTC,CATRSWRGRQYEQYF
few,TRBV12-3/TRBV12-4,TRBJ2-1,TRBD1,TGTGCCAGCAGTTTCGTCAGGGGGAATAATGAGCAGTTCTTC,CASSFVRGNNEQFF
.,TRBV24-1,TRBJ2-7,TRBD1,TGTGCCACCAGTGATCCGCCCGGGACAGGGGGCTCGAAGCCCTCCGAGCAGTACTTC,CATSDPPGTGGSKPSEQYF
.,TRBV2,TRBJ2-7,.,TGTGCCAGCAGCCCGGGGCTCGGTTACGAGCAGTACTTC,CASSPGLGYEQYF
.,TRBV6-1,TRBJ2-5,TRBD2,TGTGCCAGCAGACAAGCGGGGGCGCCGGGTAGGGAGACCCAGTACTTC,CASRQAGAPGRETQYF
few,TRBV10-1,TRBJ2-5,TRBD1,TGCGCCAGCAGTGCCGGGACAGGGAGTGAGACCCAGTACTTC,CASSAGTGSETQYF
.,TRBV6-4,TRBJ2-3,TRBD2,TGTGCCAGCAGTGACGAGGAGCGGGGGGGCTCAGATACGCAGTATTTT,CASSDEERGGSDTQYF
few,TRBV20-1,TRBJ1-6,.,TGCAGTGCTCAAAGAACAGCATTCAATTCACCCCTCCACTTT,CSAQRTAFNSPLHF
few,TRBV20-1,TRBJ2-3,TRBD2,TGCAGTGCTAGACTAGCGGGGACGACAGATACGCAGTATTTT,CSARLAGTTDTQYF
.,TRBV6-1,TRBJ1-1,.,TGTGCCAGCGACAAGGTGAACACTGAAGCTTTCTTT,CASDKVNTEAFF
many,TRBV7-9,TRBJ1-2,.,TGTGCCAGCAGCTTAGCTGTAGCTAACTATGGCTACACCTTC,CASSLAVANYGYTF
many,TRBV7-2,TRBJ2-7,TRBD2,TGTGCCAGCAGCTTAGTAGCGGGGGGGCAAGAGCAGTACTTC,CASSLVAGGQEQYF
few,TRBV5-5,TRBJ2-7,TRBD2,TGTGCCAGCAGCGCCGAGCCGGCGGGGGGCCCTTCCTACGAGCAGTACTTC,CASSAEPAGGPSYEQYF
.,TRBV20-1,TRBJ1-5,TRBD1,TGCAGTGCTAGAGACTGGACAGGGGATCAGCCCCAGCATTTT,CSARDWTGDQPQHF
.,TRBV7-2,TRBJ1-1,TRBD1,TGTGCCAGCAGCGTACAGGGGGAGAACACTGAAGCTTTCTTT,CASSVQGENTEAFF
.,TRBV6-5,TRBJ1-2,.,TGTGCCAGCAGACAAGGCCCGGGCTATGGCTACACCTTC,CASRQGPGYGYTF
few,TRBV5-1,TRBJ2-3,.,TGCGCCAGCAGCCAGTCTAGCACAGATACGCAGTATTTT,CASSQSSTDTQYF
few,TRBV20-1,TRBJ2-7,.,TGCAGTGCCCAGCACGGTCTCGAGCAGTACTTC,CSAQHGLEQYF
.,TRBV7-9,TRBJ2-3,TRBD1,TGTGCCAGCAGCCCGGGGACAGGGACTAGCACAGATACGCAGTATTTT,CASSPGTGTSTDTQYF
.,TRBV6-1,TRBJ2-7,.,TGTGCCAGCAGTGAGAACAGGGTTGCTTTACAGTACTTC,CASSENRVALQYF
few,TRBV12-3/TRBV12-4,TRBJ1-5,.,TGTGCCAGCAGTTTGGCAGTGGTTAATCAGCCCCAGCATTTT,CASSLAVVNQPQHF
.,TRBV6-1,TRBJ1-5,.,TGTGCCAGCAGGGTGACAGCCCCGAATCAGCCCCAGCATTTT,CASRVTAPNQPQHF
few,TRBV6-5,TRBJ2-7,.,TGTGCCAGCAATAGGGACTTTTCCTACGAGCAGTACTTC,CASNRDFSYEQYF
.,TRBV12-3/TRBV12-4,TRBJ2-7,.,TGTGCCAGCAGAAGCGACAGAGGATGGCACGAGCAGTACTTC,CASRSDRGWHEQYF
.,TRBV11-2,TRBJ1-1,.,TGTGCCAGCAGCCCCATAGATCGGGACGGTGAAGCTTTCTTT,CASSPIDRDGEAFF
.,TRBV12-5,TRBJ2-3,.,TGTGCTAGTGGTTTGGGGTACGGCGGGGACGCAGATATGCAGTATTTT,CASGLGYGGDADMQYF
.,TRBV24-1,TRBJ2-7,.,TGTGCCACCAGTGATAACGGGGCTACCTACGAGCAGTACTTC,CATSDNGATYEQYF
.,TRBV5-1,TRBJ2-6,.,TGCGCCAGTAATTCCCGGGACGGGAGAGGCTCTGGGGCCAACGTCCTGACTTTC,CASNSRDGRGSGANVLTF
.,TRBV5-1,TRBJ1-3,.,TGCGCCAGCAGCTTGCGGGCAGGAAGCTCTGGAAACACCATATATTTT,CASSLRAGSSGNTIYF
.,TRBV20-1,TRBJ2-1,TRBD1,TGCAGTGCTGAGGGGGCCGATCGATACAATGAGCAGTTCTTC,CSAEGADRYNEQFF